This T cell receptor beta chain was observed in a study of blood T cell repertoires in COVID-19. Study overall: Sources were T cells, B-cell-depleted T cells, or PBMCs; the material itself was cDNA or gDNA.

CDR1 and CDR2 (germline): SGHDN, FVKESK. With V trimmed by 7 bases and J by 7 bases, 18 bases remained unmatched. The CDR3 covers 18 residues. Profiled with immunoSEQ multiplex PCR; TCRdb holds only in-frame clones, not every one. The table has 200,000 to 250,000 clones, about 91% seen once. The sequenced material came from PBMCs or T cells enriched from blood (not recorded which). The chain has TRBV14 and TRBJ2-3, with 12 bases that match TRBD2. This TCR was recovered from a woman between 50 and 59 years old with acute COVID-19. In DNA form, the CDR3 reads TGTGCCAGCACTATTCAAGTGGGACTAGCGGGCGCGAGGTATACGCAGTATTTT. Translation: CASTIQVGLAGARYTQYF.